One sample yielded the 10 T cell receptor beta chains listed below, sequenced in a study of blood T cell repertoires in COVID-19. The data were produced by immunoSEQ multiplex PCR, yet TCRdb's version contains in-frame clones alone and is incomplete. Among over 90,000 clones listed, approximately 79% were seen once. The sequenced sample was peripheral blood. Source of these receptors: a man in his 70s with COVID-19, enrolled during active disease.

The chain employs TRBV9 and TRBJ2-2; D might be TRBD2 (5 bases). V was shortened by 3 bases and J by 5 bases, with 20 bases between the two germline ends. The CDR3 extends over 17 amino acids. From germline, CDR1 is SGDLS and CDR2 YYNGEE. CDR3 nucleotides: TGTGCCAGCAGCGCAAAGCAAGACACTAGAGTTACCGGGGAGCTGTTTTTT. Protein product: CASSAKQDTRVTGELFF.

This clone was seen a handful of times. In DNA, the CDR3 is TGCAGCGTTGAAGAGGGGCGACATAACTATGGCTACACCTTC. Its protein is CSVEEGRHNYGYTF. V usage is TRBV29-1 and J usage is TRBJ1-2; D possibly corresponds to TRBD1 (5 bases). Trimming left V 0 bases short and J 1 base short, with 9 bases between. The germline CDR1 and CDR2 sequences are SQVTM and ANQGSEA. This CDR3 has 14 amino acids.

V usage is TRBV5-5 and J usage is TRBJ2-3; 10 positions agree with TRBD2. Losses at the gene ends were 4 bases for V and 6 bases for J; bases not matched to a gene: 14. This CDR3 region has 17 residues. CDR1 is SGHKS and CDR2 is YYEKEE in the germline V gene (reference sequence). This CDR3 is CASSRNSGRASQDTQYF. In nucleotides, the CDR3 is TGTGCCAGCAGCCGGAACAGCGGGAGGGCCAGTCAGGATACGCAGTATTTT.

The gene calls are TRBV5-4 and TRBJ2-7; TRBD2 aligns across 10 bases. Germline V gene data show CDR1 as SGHNT and CDR2 as YYREEE (reference sequence). The CDR3 totals 15 residues. V shed 4 bases and J 0 bases; nucleotides not matched to a gene: 4. The CDR3 sequence is CASSPGTSASYEQYF. The CDR3 coding sequence is TGTGCCAGCAGCCCTGGGACTAGCGCCTCCTACGAGCAGTACTTC. The entire variable domain, with the rest obtained from reference TRBV5-4 and TRBJ2-7, is as follows: ETGVTQSPTHLIKTRGQQVTLRCSSQSGHNTVSWYQQALGQGPQFIFQYYREEENGRGNFPPRFSGLQFPNYSSELNVNALELDDSALYLCASSPGTSASYEQYFGPGTRLTVT.

V usage is TRBV2 and J usage is TRBJ2-7; TRBD2 agrees at 10 bases. Germline V gene lookup returns CDR1 SNHLY and CDR2 FYNNEI. V shed 5 bases and J 5 bases; nucleotides not matched to a gene: 6. The CDR3 has 14 residues. DNA of the CDR3: TGTGCCAGCAGTAATAGCGGGAGGACCCACGAGCAGTACTTC. It yields the protein CASSNSGRTHEQYF.

V and J are TRBV6-2 or TRBV6-3 and TRBJ2-7, with 8 bases fitting TRBD2. Germline V CDR1 and CDR2: MNHEY, SVGEGT. V dropped 6 bases and J dropped 2; count of bases not matched to a gene: 6. The CDR3 is 14 amino acids. This chain's CDR3 is CASSPSGPPYEQYF. Here the CDR3 DNA reads TGTGCCAGCAGCCCTAGCGGGCCACCCTACGAGCAGTACTTC.

The chain recombines TRBV7-9 with TRBJ2-7; 8 bases align to TRBD1. J gave up 6 bases and V 3 bases, and 1 base lay outside the gene matches. The CDR3 runs to 12 residues. Germline V CDR1 and CDR2: SEHNR, FQNEAQ (reference sequence). The CDR3 bases are TGTGCCAGCAGCTTGGACAGGGTCGAGCAGTACTTC. Residues: CASSLDRVEQYF.

This chain links TRBV7-9 with TRBJ2-7; TRBD1 might be the D (5 bases). Germline values: CDR1 SEHNR, CDR2 FQNEAQ (reference sequence). The CDR3 extends over 15 amino acids. V was clipped by 5 bases and J by 4 bases, with 18 bases between them. DNA of the CDR3: TGTGCCAGCAGCCCGGACATCTCGACCTATTACGAGCAGTACTTC. It encodes CASSPDISTYYEQYF. Full variable domain (remainder filled in from reference TRBV7-9 and TRBJ2-7): DTGVSQNPRHKITKRGQNVTFRCDPISEHNRLYWYRQTLGQGPEFLTYFQNEAQLEKSRLLSDRFSAERPKGSFSTLEIQRTEQGDSAMYLCASSPDISTYYEQYFGPGTRLTVT.

This clone came up many times. The chain uses TRBV14 and TRBJ2-7; D call uncertain. Trimming took off 0 bases at V and 6 bases at J, with 9 bases between the two ends. From germline, CDR1 is SGHDN and CDR2 FVKESK. The CDR3 loop spans 13 amino acids. In DNA form, the CDR3 reads TGTGCCAGCAGCCAAGATCGTTTCGGCGAGCAGTACTTC. Its protein is CASSQDRFGEQYF.

The chain links TRBV7-2 to TRBJ2-1, with 10 bases that match TRBD2. The CDR3 contains 18 residues. Germline-derived CDR1 and CDR2 are SGHTA and FQGNSA. V lost 0 bases to trimming and J lost 5 bases; unmatched junction nucleotides: 10. This CDR3 is CASSLAPTGLAKDNEQFF. The CDR3, as DNA: TGTGCCAGCAGCTTAGCGCCGACGGGACTAGCGAAAGACAATGAGCAGTTCTTC.